This is a list of T cell receptor beta chains from one sample in a study of response to subunit inactivated influenza vaccine. A single record per CDR3 protein comes from TCRdb applying MiXCR to the RT-PCR reads. Seen here are 150,000 to 200,000 distinct CDR3 sequences, approximately 10% observed once, and the top ten hold 9.5% to 15%. Sequencing was performed on non-naive T cells sorted from PBMCs, taken more than 35 days after vaccination. The receptors were sampled from a man in his forties or fifties who received an inactivated influenza vaccine. Each CDR3 is given without its conserved first and last residue. A clone size is listed for some rows: how often the clone was seen (once, few, many), or a class if it is expanded.

j_gene | abundance | v_gene | len | CDR3aa
TRBJ2-7 | few | TRBV6-2/TRBV6-3 | 10 | ASGLASYEQY
TRBJ2-7 | NA | TRBV2 | 13 | ASSEGQGAYNEQY
TRBJ2-7 | NA | TRBV20-1 | 11 | SAMASGRYEQY
TRBJ1-1 | NA | TRBV28 | 9 | ASSNRVEAF
TRBJ2-7 | few | TRBV6-2/TRBV6-3 | 13 | ASKSRTLSSYEQY
TRBJ2-2 | NA | TRBV27 | 14 | ASSLSSGKEVGELF
TRBJ1-3 | NA | TRBV18 | 13 | ASSPTVSSGNTIY
TRBJ2-3 | few | TRBV7-9 | 10 | ASSAALDTQY
TRBJ2-7 | many | TRBV20-1 | 11 | SAAKTGSYEQY
TRBJ2-1 | NA | TRBV20-1 | 11 | SAIPSDRLKQF
TRBJ2-1 | few | TRBV2 | 16 | ASSESLGDRGTYNEQF
TRBJ1-4 | few | TRBV28 | 13 | ASSPPRTLNEKLF
TRBJ2-7 | NA | TRBV5-5 | 12 | ASSSDGILYEQY
TRBJ2-6 | NA | TRBV12-3/TRBV12-4 | 12 | ASSSGQGSNVLT
TRBJ1-1 | many | TRBV3-1 | 10 | ASSQYGTEAF
TRBJ1-6 | many | TRBV12-3/TRBV12-4 | 13 | ASSLGQGVNSPLH
TRBJ2-2 | few | TRBV6-2/TRBV6-3 | 13 | ASSSGHINTGELF
TRBJ2-1 | many | TRBV7-2 | 13 | ASSLDLAEYNEQF
TRBJ1-2 | many | TRBV29-1 | 10 | SVAWGAKGYT
TRBJ1-6 | many | TRBV12-3/TRBV12-4 | 12 | ASSLGSQGSPLH
TRBJ2-7 | NA | TRBV20-1 | 13 | SALPRPGGSYEQY
TRBJ2-3 | few | TRBV11-2 | 13 | ASSPTRGETDTQY
TRBJ2-2 | NA | TRBV7-6 | 15 | ASSLETSGLYTGELF
TRBJ1-5 | NA | TRBV20-1 | 10 | SARRFGQPQH
TRBJ2-3 | NA | TRBV5-6 | 12 | ASSYGGGTDTQY
TRBJ2-1 | few | TRBV5-4 | 14 | ASSLAGGPRNNEQF
TRBJ2-3 | few | TRBV24-1 | 14 | ATSDARTVSTDTQY
TRBJ2-1 | NA | TRBV20-1 | 12 | SARYARSYNEQF
TRBJ1-1 | NA | TRBV5-1 | 9 | ASQGNTEAF
TRBJ1-2 | many | TRBV20-1 | 10 | SAGTVSYGYT
TRBJ2-4 | NA | TRBV19 | 12 | ASSDSYAKNIQY
TRBJ2-7 | few | TRBV28 | 11 | ASRRTSVREQY
TRBJ1-1 | few | TRBV6-2/TRBV6-3 | 11 | ASSFFGPGGAF
TRBJ2-7 | NA | TRBV6-2/TRBV6-3 | 13 | ASSYRDYRGYEQY
TRBJ1-2 | many | TRBV20-1 | 12 | SAREGKAGGFYT
TRBJ2-6 | few | TRBV4-3 | 16 | ASSQDPAGYSGANVLT
TRBJ2-3 | few | TRBV20-1 | 11 | SGLAGNTDTQY
TRBJ2-3 | NA | TRBV6-1 | 16 | ASSEGRLAGATTDTQY
TRBJ1-2 | NA | TRBV10-3 | 10 | AIRKDNYGYT
TRBJ1-1 | NA | TRBV20-1 | 13 | SARDKDRAYTEAF
TRBJ2-7 | many | TRBV15 | 13 | ATSRRLAGAAEQY
TRBJ1-1 | NA | TRBV15 | 11 | ATSRSTGREAF
TRBJ1-6 | NA | TRBV10-3 | 13 | AISESTGRGSPLY